Only one count was recorded for the clone carrying this T cell receptor beta chain. Profiled with immunoSEQ multiplex PCR; TCRdb holds only in-frame clones, not every one. The sample lists approximately 85,000 clones; approximately 80% were seen once. This entry is derived from a study of blood T cell repertoires in COVID-19. The TCR comes from a woman aged 70-85 years with active or convalescent COVID-19. Sequenced material: peripheral blood.

The CDR3, as DNA: TGTGCCAGCACCATAATAGTGAGACACCCCTATGGCTACACCTTC. Translated, it gives CASTIIVRHPYGYTF. The V gene is TRBV6-5, the J gene TRBJ1-2; D is unclear. The CDR3 loop spans 15 amino acids. CDR1 is MNHEY, CDR2 SVGAGI, per germline. The V end lost 7 bases, the J end lost 4 bases, and 19 bases lay between the germline ends.